This T cell receptor (beta chain) was profiled in a study of monozygotic twins with inflammatory bowel disease. Findings and caveats of the study: The analysis failed to separate different T cell subtypes. Twins with IBD had fewer clonotypes in common with others than healthy twins, particularly during disease activity.

There were roughly 3,200 ng of total RNA used for each TCR library. TCRdb reprocessed the 5' RACE reads; each CDR3 protein has one entry and no DNA is given. Its listing shows 150,000 or so distinct CDR3 sequences. Per donor there was one draw, yielding a blood sample of around 2.7 ml. Of note for this clonotype: Antigen specificity is unknown.

The germline V gene encodes CDR1 KGHSH and CDR2 LQKENI. This CDR3 region has 15 residues. The V gene is TRBV18, the J gene TRBJ2-7; the TCRdb D gene call, TRBD1, has no DNA to confirm it. The sample was blood. This TCR was sampled from a human donor with ulcerative colitis or Crohn's disease, or a healthy co-twin of an affected twin (not recorded which). The CDR3 here is CASSTKGGPRDEQYF.